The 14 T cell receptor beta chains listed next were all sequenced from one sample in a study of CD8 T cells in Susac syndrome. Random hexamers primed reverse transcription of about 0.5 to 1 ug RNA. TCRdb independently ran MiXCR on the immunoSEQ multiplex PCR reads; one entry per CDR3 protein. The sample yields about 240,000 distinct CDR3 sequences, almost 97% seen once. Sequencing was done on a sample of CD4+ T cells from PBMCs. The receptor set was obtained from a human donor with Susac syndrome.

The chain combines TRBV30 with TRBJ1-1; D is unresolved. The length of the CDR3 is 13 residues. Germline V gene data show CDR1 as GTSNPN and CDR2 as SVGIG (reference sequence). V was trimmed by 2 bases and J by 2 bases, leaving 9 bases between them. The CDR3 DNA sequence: TGTGCCTGGAGTTTTTCAGCAAACACTGAAGCTTTCTTT. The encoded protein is CAWSFSANTEAFF.

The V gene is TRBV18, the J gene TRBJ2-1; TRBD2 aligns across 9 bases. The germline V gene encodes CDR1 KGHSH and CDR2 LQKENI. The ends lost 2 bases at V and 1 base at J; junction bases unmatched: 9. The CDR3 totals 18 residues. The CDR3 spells CASSPTGNSGGSYNEQFF. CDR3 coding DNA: TGTGCCAGCTCACCAACAGGGAATAGCGGGGGATCCTACAATGAGCAGTTCTTC. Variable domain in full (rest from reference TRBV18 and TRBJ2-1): NAGVMQNPRHLVRRRGQEARLRCSPMKGHSHVYWYRQLPEEGLKFMVYLQKENIIDESGMPKERFSAEFPKEGPSILRIQQVVRGDSAAYFCASSPTGNSGGSYNEQFFGPGTRLTVL.

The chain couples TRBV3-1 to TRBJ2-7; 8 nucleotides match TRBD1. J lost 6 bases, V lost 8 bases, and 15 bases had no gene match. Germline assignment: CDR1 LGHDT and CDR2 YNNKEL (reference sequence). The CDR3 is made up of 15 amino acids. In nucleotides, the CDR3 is TGTGCCAGCCGCAGTGGGGCAGGGGGCCTTGGCGAGCAGTACTTC. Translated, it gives CASRSGAGGLGEQYF.

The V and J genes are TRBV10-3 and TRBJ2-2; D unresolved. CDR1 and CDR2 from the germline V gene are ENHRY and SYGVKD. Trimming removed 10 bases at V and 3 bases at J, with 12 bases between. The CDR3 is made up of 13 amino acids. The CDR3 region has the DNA TGTGCCACCCACCCCGATCACACCGGGGAGCTGTTTTTT. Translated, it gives CATHPDHTGELFF.

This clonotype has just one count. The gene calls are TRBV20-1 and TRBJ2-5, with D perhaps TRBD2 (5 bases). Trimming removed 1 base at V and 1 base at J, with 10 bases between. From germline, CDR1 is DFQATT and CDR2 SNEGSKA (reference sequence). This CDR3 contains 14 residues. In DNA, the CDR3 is TGCAGTGCTAGAGTCGAGGGAACCCAAGAGACCCAGTACTTC. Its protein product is CSARVEGTQETQYF.

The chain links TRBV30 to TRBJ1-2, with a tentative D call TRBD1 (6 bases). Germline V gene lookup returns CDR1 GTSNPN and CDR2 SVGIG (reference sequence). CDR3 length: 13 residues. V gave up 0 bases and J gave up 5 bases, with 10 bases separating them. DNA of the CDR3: TGTGCCTGGAGTGTCCAGGGGAGATATGGCTACACCTTC. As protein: CAWSVQGRYGYTF. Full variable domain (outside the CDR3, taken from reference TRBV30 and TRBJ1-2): SQTIHQWPATLVQPVGSPLSLECTVEGTSNPNLYWYRQAAGRGLQLLFYSVGIGQISSEVPQNLSASRPQDRQFILSSKKLLLSDSGFYLCAWSVQGRYGYTFGSGTRLTVV.

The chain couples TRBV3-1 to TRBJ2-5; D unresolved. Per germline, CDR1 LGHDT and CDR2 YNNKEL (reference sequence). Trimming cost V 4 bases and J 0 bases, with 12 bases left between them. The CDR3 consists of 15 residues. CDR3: CASSPTVEYQETQYF. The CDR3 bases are TGTGCCAGCAGCCCGACTGTTGAGTACCAAGAGACCCAGTACTTC.

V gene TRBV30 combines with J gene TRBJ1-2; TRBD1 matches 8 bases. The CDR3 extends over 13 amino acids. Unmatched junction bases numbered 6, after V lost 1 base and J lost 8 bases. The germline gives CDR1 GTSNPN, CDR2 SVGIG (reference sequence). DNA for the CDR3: TGTGCCTGGAGTGGAAGGACAGGGAGCGGCTACACCTTC. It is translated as CAWSGRTGSGYTF.

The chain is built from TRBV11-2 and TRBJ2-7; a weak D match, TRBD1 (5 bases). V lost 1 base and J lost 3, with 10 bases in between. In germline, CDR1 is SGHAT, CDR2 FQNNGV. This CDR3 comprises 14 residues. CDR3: CASSLVGADYEQYF. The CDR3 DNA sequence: TGTGCCAGCAGCTTAGTTGGGGCAGACTACGAGCAGTACTTC.

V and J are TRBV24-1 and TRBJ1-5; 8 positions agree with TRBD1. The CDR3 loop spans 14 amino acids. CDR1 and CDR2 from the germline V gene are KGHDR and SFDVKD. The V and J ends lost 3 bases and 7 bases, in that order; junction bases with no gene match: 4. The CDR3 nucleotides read TGTGCCACCAGTGATGGACAGGGCTACCAGCCCCAGCATTTT. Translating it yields CATSDGQGYQPQHF.

As DNA, the CDR3 is TGTGCCTGGGGGGGCGGACATACGCAGTATTTT. Translated: CAWGGGHTQYF. The V and J genes are TRBV30 and TRBJ2-3, with D possibly TRBD1 on 6 matching bases. Trimming took off 5 bases at V and 7 bases at J, with 10 bases between the two ends. Germline CDR1 GTSNPN, CDR2 SVGIG (reference sequence). This CDR3 has 11 residues.

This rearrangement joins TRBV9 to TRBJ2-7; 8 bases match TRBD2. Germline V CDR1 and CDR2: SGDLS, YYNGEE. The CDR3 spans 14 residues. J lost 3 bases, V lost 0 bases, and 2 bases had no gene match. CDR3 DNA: TGTGCCAGCAGCGTAGATCGGGGGGGCTACGAGCAGTACTTC. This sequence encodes CASSVDRGGYEQYF. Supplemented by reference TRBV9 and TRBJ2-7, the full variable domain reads DSGVTQTPKHLITATGQRVTLRCSPRSGDLSVYWYQQSLDQGLQFLIQYYNGEERAKGNILERFSAQQFPDLHSELNLSSLELGDSALYFCASSVDRGGYEQYFGPGTRLTVT.

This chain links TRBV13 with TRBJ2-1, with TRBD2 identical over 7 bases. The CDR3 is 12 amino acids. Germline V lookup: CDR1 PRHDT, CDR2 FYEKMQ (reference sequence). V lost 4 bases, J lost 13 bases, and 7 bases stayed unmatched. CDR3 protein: CASSSTSVDQFF. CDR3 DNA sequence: TGTGCCAGCAGCTCTACTAGCGTGGATCAGTTCTTC. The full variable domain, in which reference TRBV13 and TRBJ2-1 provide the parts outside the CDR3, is AAGVIQSPRHLIKEKRETATLKCYPIPRHDTVYWYQQGPGQDPQFLISFYEKMQSDKGSIPDRFSAQQFSDYHSELNMSSLELGDSALYFCASSSTSVDQFFGPGTRLTVL.

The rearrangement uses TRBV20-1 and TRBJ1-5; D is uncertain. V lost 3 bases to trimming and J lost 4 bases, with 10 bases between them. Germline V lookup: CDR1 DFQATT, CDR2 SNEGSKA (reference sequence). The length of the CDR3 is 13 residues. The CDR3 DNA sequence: TGCAGTGCTAGTAGTTCGGGAAATCAGCCCCAGCATTTT. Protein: CSASSSGNQPQHF.